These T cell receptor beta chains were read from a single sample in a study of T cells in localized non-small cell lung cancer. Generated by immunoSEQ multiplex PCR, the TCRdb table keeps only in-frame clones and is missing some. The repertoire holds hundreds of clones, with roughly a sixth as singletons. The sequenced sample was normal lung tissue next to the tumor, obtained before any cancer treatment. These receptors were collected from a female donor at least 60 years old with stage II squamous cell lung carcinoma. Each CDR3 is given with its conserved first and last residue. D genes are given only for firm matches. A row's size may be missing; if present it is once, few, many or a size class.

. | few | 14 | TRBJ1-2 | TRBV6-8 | TGTGCCAGCAGTCCGAGCCGGGGCCCGCGGGGCTACACCTTC | CASSPSRGPRGYTF
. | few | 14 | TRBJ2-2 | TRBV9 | TGTGCCAGCAGCATGAAGCCGGGAACCGGGGAGCTGTTTTTT | CASSMKPGTGELFF
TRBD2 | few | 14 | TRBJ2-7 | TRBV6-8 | TGTGCCAGCAGGAAAATAGCGGGAGGGTACGAGCAGTACTTC | CASRKIAGGYEQYF
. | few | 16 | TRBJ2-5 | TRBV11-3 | TGTGCCAGCAGCTTGGGCCTCAGTAGCGTAGGGGAGACCCAGTACTTC | CASSLGLSSVGETQYF
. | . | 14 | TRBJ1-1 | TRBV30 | TGTGCCGTTCGCCCGGGACCCTCTGAAAGTGAAGCTTTCTTT | CAVRPGPSESEAFF
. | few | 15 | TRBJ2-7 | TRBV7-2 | TGTGCCAGCAGCTCCAGGGGACTCGCTCCTTACGAGCAGTACTTC | CASSSRGLAPYEQYF
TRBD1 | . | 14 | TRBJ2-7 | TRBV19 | TGTGCCAGTACCGAGGACAGGAATAGCCTTGAATTGTACTTC | CASTEDRNSLELYF
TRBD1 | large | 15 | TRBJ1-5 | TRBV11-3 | TGTGCCAGCAGCCAGGGACAGGGGGTCCCTCAGCCCCAGCATTTT | CASSQGQGVPQPQHF
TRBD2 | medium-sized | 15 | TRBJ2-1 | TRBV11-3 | TGTGCCAGCAGCTATGGGACTAGCGGAATCCAAGAGCAGTTCTTC | CASSYGTSGIQEQFF
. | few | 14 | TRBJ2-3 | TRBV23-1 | TGCGCCAGCAGCCAAGATACGGGTACTACAATGCAGTATTTT | CASSQDTGTTMQYF
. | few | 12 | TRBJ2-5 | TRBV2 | TGTGCCAGTGCAGGGTTTCTGGAGACCCAGTACTTC | CASAGFLETQYF
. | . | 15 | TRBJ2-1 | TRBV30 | TGTGCCGGGGATATCGAGGGGTCTCCCTACAATGAGCAGTTCTTC | CAGDIEGSPYNEQFF
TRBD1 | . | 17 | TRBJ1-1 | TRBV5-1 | TGCGCCAGCAGCTTGGCCTCGGGACAGTCTCTGAACACTGAAGCTTTCTTT | CASSLASGQSLNTEAFF
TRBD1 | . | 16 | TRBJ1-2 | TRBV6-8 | TGTGCCATCAGTGGTGGAGGACAGGACCACAACTATGGCTACACCTTC | CAISGGGQDHNYGYTF
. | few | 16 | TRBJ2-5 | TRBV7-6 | TGTGCCAGCAGCTATTTGGGTGCCATAACCCAAGAGACCCAGTACTTC | CASSYLGAITQETQYF
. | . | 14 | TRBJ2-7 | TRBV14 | TGTGCCAGCAGCCAAAGGGGACTCACAGGCGAGCAGTACTTC | CASSQRGLTGEQYF
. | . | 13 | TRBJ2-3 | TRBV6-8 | TGTGCCAGCTCGTCGCCGGGCACAGATACGCAGTATTTT | CASSSPGTDTQYF
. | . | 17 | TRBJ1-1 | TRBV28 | TGTGCCATCCTACCAATTAAGGGGGGAGTATTGGGGACTGAAGCTTTCTTT | CAILPIKGGVLGTEAFF
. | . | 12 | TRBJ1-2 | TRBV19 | TGTGCCAGTAGCGACAGGAACTATGGCTACACCTTC | CASSDRNYGYTF
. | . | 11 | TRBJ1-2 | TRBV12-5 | TGTGCCAGCTCAGAAGGGGATGGCTACACCTTC | CASSEGDGYTF
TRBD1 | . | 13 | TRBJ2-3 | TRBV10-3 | TGTGCCATCAGTGAGTCGGGACAGGACACGCAGTATTTT | CAISESGQDTQYF
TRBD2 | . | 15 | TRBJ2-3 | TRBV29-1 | TGCAGCGTTGATCAACAGGGACTAGCGGCAGATACGCAGTATTTT | CSVDQQGLAADTQYF
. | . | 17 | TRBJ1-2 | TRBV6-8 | TGTGCCAGCAGTTACAAGGCCAGCGAGACGGTTGTCTATGGCTACACCTTC | CASSYKASETVVYGYTF
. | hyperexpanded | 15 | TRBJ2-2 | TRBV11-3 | TGTGCCAGCAGCTTGGGGGGAGGCGGCACCGGGGAGCTGTTTTTT | CASSLGGGGTGELFF
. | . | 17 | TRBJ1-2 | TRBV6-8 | TGTGCCAGCAGTTACAAGGCATCAGAGACCGTTAACTATGGCTACACCTTC | CASSYKASETVNYGYTF
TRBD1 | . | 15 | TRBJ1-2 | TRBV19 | TGTGCCAGTAGTGCCAACAGGGGGCGCCGATATGGCTACACCTTC | CASSANRGRRYGYTF
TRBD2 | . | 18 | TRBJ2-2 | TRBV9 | TGTGCCAGCAGCCCGAATACCGGGACTACGACGAACACCGGGGAGCTGTTTTTT | CASSPNTGTTTNTGELFF
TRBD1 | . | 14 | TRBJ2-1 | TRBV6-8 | TGTGCCAGCAGTACACAGGGGGCTTACAATGAGCAGTTCTTC | CASSTQGAYNEQFF
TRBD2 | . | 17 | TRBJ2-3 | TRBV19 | TGTGCCAGTAGTACCCGCAGGCTAGCGGGGAGCACAGATACGCAGTATTTT | CASSTRRLAGSTDTQYF
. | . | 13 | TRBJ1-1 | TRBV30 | TGTGCCTGGAGGTCCGGGTCGGACACTGAAGCTTTCTTT | CAWRSGSDTEAFF
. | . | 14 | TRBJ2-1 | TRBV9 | TGTGCCAGCAGCGTAGGGACTACCGCGAATGAGCAGTTCTTC | CASSVGTTANEQFF
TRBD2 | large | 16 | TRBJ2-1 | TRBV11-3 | TGTGCCAGCAGCCTAAGCGGGACTAGCGCCCACAATGAGCAGTTCTTC | CASSLSGTSAHNEQFF
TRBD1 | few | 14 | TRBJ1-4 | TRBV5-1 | TGCGCCAGCAGCTTGACAGGGGTGCAAGAAAAACTGTTTTTT | CASSLTGVQEKLFF
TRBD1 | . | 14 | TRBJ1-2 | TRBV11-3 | TGTGCCAGCAGCTCCGGGACAGGGATGTTTGGCTACACCTTC | CASSSGTGMFGYTF
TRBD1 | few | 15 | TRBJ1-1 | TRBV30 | TGTGCCGGGCAAGGGACAGGGGGCTTTCAGGCGGGGGCTTTCTTT | CAGQGTGGFQAGAFF
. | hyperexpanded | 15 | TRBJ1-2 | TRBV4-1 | TGCGCCAGCAGCCAAGAAACGGGGCGAGTAGATGGCTACACCTTC | CASSQETGRVDGYTF
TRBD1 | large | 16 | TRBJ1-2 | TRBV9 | TGTGCCAGCAGCGCGGGACAGGGGTCCTCAAACTATGGCTACACCTTC | CASSAGQGSSNYGYTF
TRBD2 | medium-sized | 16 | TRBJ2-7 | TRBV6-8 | TGTGCCAGCAGTCCTACGACTGACGGGGGGACCTACGAGCAGTACTTC | CASSPTTDGGTYEQYF
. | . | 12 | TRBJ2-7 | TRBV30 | TGTGCCTGGAGTACTCAGGGGCCCGAGCAGTACTTC | CAWSTQGPEQYF
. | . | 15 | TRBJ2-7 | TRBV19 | TGTGCCAGTAGGAACCCCGGGACAAAGACTTACGAGCAGTACTTC | CASRNPGTKTYEQYF
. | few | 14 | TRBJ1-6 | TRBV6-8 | TGTGCCAGCAGTTACTCGAGTTCGGATTCACCCCTCCACTTT | CASSYSSSDSPLHF
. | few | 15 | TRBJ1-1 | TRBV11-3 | TGTGCCAGCAGCCCGCTGGGGGGTTCAATCACTGAAGCTTTCTTT | CASSPLGGSITEAFF
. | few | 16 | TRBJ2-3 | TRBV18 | TGTGCCAGCTCACCGAGTTACCGGGGTGATGCAGATACGCAGTATTTT | CASSPSYRGDADTQYF
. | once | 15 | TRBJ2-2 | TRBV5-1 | TGCGCCAGCAGCTTGGAGAGGACGTCTACCGGGGAGCTGTTTTTT | CASSLERTSTGELFF
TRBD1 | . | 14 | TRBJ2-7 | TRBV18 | TGTGCCAGCTCTCCCGGGACAGGAACCTACGAGCAGTACTTC | CASSPGTGTYEQYF
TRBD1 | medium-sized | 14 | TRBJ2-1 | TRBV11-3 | TGTGCCAGCGGCAAGACAGGGGTCTACAATGAGCAGTTCTTC | CASGKTGVYNEQFF